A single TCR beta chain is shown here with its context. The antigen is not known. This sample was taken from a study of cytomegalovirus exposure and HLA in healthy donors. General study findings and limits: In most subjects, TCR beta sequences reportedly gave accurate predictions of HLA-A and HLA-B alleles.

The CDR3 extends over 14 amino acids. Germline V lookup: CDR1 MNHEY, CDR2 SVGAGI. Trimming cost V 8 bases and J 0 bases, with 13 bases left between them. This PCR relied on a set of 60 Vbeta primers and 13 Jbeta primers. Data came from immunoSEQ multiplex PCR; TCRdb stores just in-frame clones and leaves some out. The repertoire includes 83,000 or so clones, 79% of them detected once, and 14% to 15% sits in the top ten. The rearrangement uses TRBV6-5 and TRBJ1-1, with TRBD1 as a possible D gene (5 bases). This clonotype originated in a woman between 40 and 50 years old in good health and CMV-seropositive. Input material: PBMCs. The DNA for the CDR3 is TGTGCCAGCTGTAAGCGGGACCTGAACACTGAAGCTTTCTTT. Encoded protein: CASCKRDLNTEAFF.